One and the same sample provided the 21 T cell receptor beta chains below, sequenced in a study of T cell changes during pregnancy in multiple sclerosis. This table comes from immunoSEQ multiplex PCR, and its TCRdb copy is limited to in-frame clones, with some not included. The table has under 50,000 clones, 94% seen once. The source was CD4+ T cells from peripheral blood mononuclear cells, collected after pregnancy. These receptors came from a female donor with multiple sclerosis, enrolled in a pregnancy study.

Here the CDR3 reads CASSSGQLNTEAFF. The CDR3 coding sequence is TGTGCCAGCAGCTCAGGCCAGCTGAACACTGAAGCTTTCTTT. The chain carries TRBV7-9 and TRBJ1-1; D unclear. CDR1 is SEHNR, CDR2 FQNEAQ, per germline (reference sequence). V was shortened by 4 bases and J by 0 bases, with 9 bases between the two germline ends. The CDR3 has 14 residues.

The V call is TRBV28, the J call TRBJ1-5, with 9 bases matching TRBD1. V lost 7 bases, J lost 7 bases, and 8 bases stayed unmatched. The germline CDR1 and CDR2 sequences are MDHEN and SYDVKM. The CDR3 sequence is 14 residues long. In DNA form, the CDR3 reads TGTGCCAGCAACCTACAGGGGGCGATGCAGCCCCAGCATTTT. Protein: CASNLQGAMQPQHF.

In regard to this clone: Germline is not matched at one junction end, which may reflect a read error. The chain combines TRBV7-7 with TRBJ2-2; TRBD1 agrees at 9 bases. The CDR3 extends over 15 amino acids. Germline CDR1 reads SSHAT; CDR2 reads FNYEAQ (reference sequence). The CDR3 protein is CASSLWDRASGELFF. The CDR3 nucleotides read TGTGCTAGCAGCTTATGGGACAGGGCCTCCGGGGAGCTGTTTTTT.

The chain is built from TRBV29-1 and TRBJ2-5; D is undetermined. V was pared by 5 bases and J by 2 bases, with 6 bases between. This CDR3 is 11 amino acids long. Germline assignment: CDR1 SQVTM and CDR2 ANQGSEA. CDR3: CSVSRQETQYF. CDR3 in DNA: TGCAGCGTTAGTAGACAAGAGACCCAGTACTTC.

The chain is built from TRBV9 and TRBJ1-6; 8 bases agree with TRBD1. The CDR3 loop spans 14 amino acids. With 0 bases clipped from V and 7 bases from J, the junction kept 0 bases outside the gene matches. Germline V gene data show CDR1 as SGDLS and CDR2 as YYNGEE. The DNA for the CDR3 is TGTGCCAGCAGCGTAGGACAGGGGAATTCACCCCTCCACTTT. Its protein product is CASSVGQGNSPLHF.

This rearrangement joins TRBV19 to TRBJ2-5, with D possibly matching TRBD1 (7 bases). Germline V gene data show CDR1 as LNHDA and CDR2 as SQIVND (reference sequence). The CDR3 is made up of 17 amino acids. Trimming took off 3 bases at V and 5 bases at J, with 22 bases between the two ends. This chain's CDR3 is CASSIPQDRPGGETQYF. The CDR3 DNA follows: TGTGCCAGTAGTATCCCCCAGGACAGGCCTGGGGGGGAGACCCAGTACTTC.

The V gene is TRBV19, the J gene TRBJ1-2; maybe TRBD1 (6 bases). The CDR3 has 14 residues. The germline V and J ends were trimmed by 7 bases and 8 bases, with 20 bases remaining between them. CDR1 is LNHDA, CDR2 SQIVND, per germline (reference sequence). CDR3 coding DNA: TGTGCCAGTACCGAGGGGGGGCTCTCGGGCGGCTACACCTTC. Protein sequence: CASTEGGLSGGYTF.

The V gene is TRBV4-1, the J gene TRBJ1-2; a possible D gene is TRBD1 (6 bases). In germline, CDR1 is MGHRA, CDR2 YSYEKL. The CDR3 is 15 residues long. V shed 0 bases and J shed 4 bases, with 12 bases lying between them. In DNA, the CDR3 is TGCGCCAGCAGCCAAGAGGGGGCAAATACCTATGGCTACACCTTC. It codes for CASSQEGANTYGYTF.

The CDR3 spells CASSEGRTGGPRANQPQHF. CDR3 in DNA: TGTGCCAGCAGTGAAGGTAGGACAGGGGGCCCCCGGGCCAATCAGCCCCAGCATTTT. The J gene is TRBJ1-5, the V gene TRBV6-1; 11 bases map to TRBD1. Unmatched junction bases numbered 11, after V lost 1 base and J lost 3 bases. This CDR3 is built from 19 residues. Germline CDR1 MNHNS, CDR2 SASEGT.

This rearrangement joins TRBV10-1 to TRBJ1-5; D might be TRBD1 (6 bases). Trimming left V 3 bases short and J 5 bases short, with 11 bases between. In germline, CDR1 is WNHNN, CDR2 SYGVQD (reference sequence). The CDR3 has 14 residues. CDR3 region: CASSEGTPDQPQHF. The CDR3 coding sequence is TGCGCCAGCAGTGAAGGGACACCCGATCAGCCCCAGCATTTT.

The gene calls are TRBV4-2 and TRBJ1-1; 7 bases match TRBD1. Germline lookup yields CDR1 LGHNA and CDR2 YNFKEQ. J was trimmed by 2 bases and V by 0 bases; bases with no gene match: 6. The CDR3 runs 16 residues. CDR3 nucleotide sequence: TGTGCCAGCAGCCAAGATTCGGGACAGAGAAACACTGAAGCTTTCTTT. This sequence encodes CASSQDSGQRNTEAFF.

The V gene is TRBV7-2, the J gene TRBJ1-1; maybe TRBD1 (5 bases). Germline CDR1 SGHTA, CDR2 FQGNSA. CDR3 length equals 14 residues. V was shortened by 6 bases and J by 4 bases, with 15 bases between the two germline ends. The CDR3, as DNA: TGTGCCAGCAGTTTTAATTGGGGGGGCACTGAAGCTTTCTTT. This sequence encodes CASSFNWGGTEAFF. Full variable domain (missing parts from reference TRBV7-2 and TRBJ1-1): GAGVSQSPSNKVTEKGKDVELRCDPISGHTALYWYRQSLGQGLEFLIYFQGNSAPDKSGLPSDRFSAERTGGSVSTLTIQRTQQEDSAVYLCASSFNWGGTEAFFGQGTRLTVV.

This chain connects TRBV5-4 to TRBJ2-2; D uncertain. V gave up 4 bases and J gave up 3 bases, with 10 bases separating them. The CDR3 is 14 amino acids. Germline assignment: CDR1 SGHNT and CDR2 YYREEE (reference sequence). The chain's CDR3 is CASSLLVDTGELFF. Written as DNA, the CDR3 is TGTGCCAGCAGCCTCTTAGTAGACACCGGGGAGCTGTTTTTT.

V usage is TRBV4-1 and J usage is TRBJ1-5, with TRBD1 as a possible D gene (6 bases). V was pared by 4 bases and J by 10 bases, with 23 bases between. This CDR3 region has 16 residues. The germline gives CDR1 MGHRA, CDR2 YSYEKL. In DNA form, the CDR3 reads TGCGCCAGCAGCCGAGCAGGACAGCCCCATCTCGCCCCCCAGCATTTT. As protein: CASSRAGQPHLAPQHF.

This chain links TRBV10-2 with TRBJ2-7; D is perhaps TRBD1 (6 bases). CDR3 length: 13 residues. Trimming stripped 3 bases from V and 5 bases from J, with 11 bases between. Germline assignment: CDR1 WSHSY and CDR2 SAAADI. CDR3 nucleotides: TGCGCCAGCAGTGATCACAGGGTGAACGAGCAGTACTTC. Encoded protein: CASSDHRVNEQYF.

The chain is built from TRBV6-1 and TRBJ1-6; D perhaps matches TRBD1 (6 bases). Germline CDR1 reads MNHNS; CDR2 reads SASEGT. V was clipped by 4 bases and J by 10 bases, with 20 bases between them. The CDR3 extends over 16 amino acids. This chain's CDR3 is CASSVTSQGGSSPLHF. The DNA for the CDR3 is TGTGCCAGCAGTGTAACATCACAGGGAGGGAGCTCACCCCTCCACTTT.

The genes are TRBV5-1 and TRBJ2-2, with no clear D. Germline values: CDR1 SGHRS, CDR2 YFSETQ. V was shortened by 5 bases and J by 0 bases, with 8 bases between the two germline ends. The CDR3 is 14 residues long. This CDR3 is CASRSQTNTGELFF. The CDR3 DNA reads TGCGCCAGCAGGTCCCAGACGAACACCGGGGAGCTGTTTTTT.

This sequence joins TRBV7-8 and TRBJ1-5; 8 bases agree with TRBD1. The CDR3 has 15 residues. The V gene end was trimmed by 5 bases and the J gene end by 4 bases; junction bases not matched to a gene: 7. Per germline, CDR1 SGHVS and CDR2 FQNEAQ. The CDR3 DNA reads TGTGCCAGCAGCATAACAGGGGGAAATAATCAGCCCCAGCATTTT. Amino acids: CASSITGGNNQPQHF.

The V and J genes are TRBV18 and TRBJ2-3; 11 bases agree with TRBD1. V was clipped by 4 bases and J by 4 bases; unmatched bases: 10. The CDR3 runs to 17 residues. Germline V gives CDR1 KGHSH, CDR2 LQKENI. CDR3 DNA sequence: TGTGCCAGCTCACTACTCGGACAGGGGGCGCCTCCAGATACGCAGTATTTT. Its translation is CASSLLGQGAPPDTQYF.

The gene calls are TRBV11-2 and TRBJ2-1; 7 bases align to TRBD2. V was pared by 6 bases and J by 4 bases, with 9 bases of the junction left unmatched. Per germline, CDR1 SGHAT and CDR2 FQNNGV. CDR3 size: 15 residues. CDR3 nucleotides: TGTGCCAGCAGGTCCTTCGGGGGGAGGTACAATGAGCAGTTCTTC. This translates into CASRSFGGRYNEQFF.

The CDR3 sequence: CASSIGHRTDTQYF. The CDR3 DNA sequence: TGTGCCAGTAGTATCGGACACCGCACAGATACGCAGTATTTT. The genes are TRBV19 and TRBJ2-3, with a weak D call TRBD1 (5 bases). The CDR3 loop spans 14 amino acids. The V end was cut by 3 bases, the J end by 1 base, with 8 bases between. The germline CDR1 and CDR2 sequences are LNHDA and SQIVND (reference sequence).